This TCR beta chain was identified in a study of STAT5B mutations in CD4+ large granular lymphocyte leukemia. Clones were read by immunoSEQ multiplex PCR, and TCRdb kept only the in-frame ones, dropping some. In the table there are tens of thousands of clones, roughly 80% of which are singletons. Only a few counts were recorded for this clone. The receptor comes from a human donor in good health. Sequenced: CD4+ T cells from blood buffy coats.

CDR3 DNA: TGTGCCAGCTCACCTTCTACAGGGGACGGCAATCAGCCCCAGCATTTT. Amino acids: CASSPSTGDGNQPQHF. This sequence joins TRBV18 and TRBJ1-5; 7 positions agree with TRBD1. Trimming took 3 bases from V and 2 from J; bases not matched to a gene: 7. This CDR3 region has 16 residues. Germline V lookup: CDR1 KGHSH, CDR2 LQKENI.